Listed below are T cell receptor beta chains from one sample, sequenced in a study of identical twins. TCRdb independently ran MiXCR on the 5' RACE reads; one entry per CDR3 protein. The sample comprises around 290,000 distinct CDR3 sequences, less than 9.5% of which are singletons, and roughly 7% rests with the top ten. The sample was also reused in another study, on yellow fever vaccine responses in identical twins.

What was sequenced was CD8+ T cells sorted from blood. These receptors all stem from a woman under 30 in good health. Each CDR3 is given with its conserved first and last residue. The D gene is left open where the match is weak. Expanded clones get a size class; other rows say once, few or many, or leave the size out.

J	D	V	size	CDR3	DNA
TRBJ2-3	TRBD1	TRBV7-9	few	CASSLDGTASTDTQYF	TGTGCCAGCAGCTTAGATGGGACAGCTAGCACAGATACGCAGTATTTT
TRBJ2-1	-	TRBV4-2	many	CASSPGLRNEQFF	TGTGCCAGCAGCCCAGGGTTAAGGAATGAGCAGTTCTTC
TRBJ2-5	TRBD2	TRBV29-1	few	CSVEWTSGRAMETQYF	TGCAGCGTTGAATGGACTAGCGGGAGGGCTATGGAGACCCAGTACTTC
TRBJ2-3	TRBD2	TRBV7-2	few	CASSGQIAGGPKDTQYF	TGTGCCAGCAGCGGACAGATAGCGGGGGGGCCTAAAGATACGCAGTATTTT
TRBJ2-5	-	TRBV12-3/TRBV12-4	many	CASSFNGEGPRDF	TGTGCCAGCAGTTTTAATGGAGAGGGTCCTAGAGACTTC
TRBJ1-1	-	TRBV7-9	few	CASTPPMNTEAFF	TGTGCCAGCACCCCCCCGATGAACACTGAAGCTTTCTTT
TRBJ2-3	TRBD1	TRBV5-1	-	CASSFGQGISTDTQYF	TGCGCCAGCAGCTTCGGACAGGGGATAAGCACAGATACGCAGTATTTT
TRBJ2-5	-	TRBV23-1	-	CASSPQGQETQYF	TGCGCCAGCAGTCCTCAGGGACAAGAGACCCAGTACTTC
TRBJ2-1	TRBD1	TRBV3-1	-	CTCREPGQIVPYHNEQFF	TGTACCTGCAGGGAACCGGGACAGATAGTTCCCTATCACAATGAGCAGTTCTTC
TRBJ2-1	-	TRBV7-9	-	CASSKTGYEQFF	TGTGCCAGCAGCAAAACAGGGTATGAGCAGTTCTTC
TRBJ2-7	TRBD2	TRBV2	few	CASKAGDSYEQYF	TGTGCCAGCAAAGCGGGAGACTCCTACGAGCAGTACTTC
TRBJ2-3	-	TRBV29-1	many	CSVLSDTQYF	TGCAGCGTTCTCTCGGATACGCAGTATTTT
TRBJ1-1	-	TRBV27	many	CASSLWGGAEAFF	TGTGCCAGCAGTTTATGGGGGGGAGCTGAAGCTTTCTTT
TRBJ2-2	TRBD1	TRBV3-1	many	CASSHRGRVTGELFF	TGTGCCAGCAGCCACAGGGGGCGAGTCACCGGGGAGCTGTTTTTT
TRBJ2-1	TRBD1	TRBV6-1	-	CASSVTGGFEQFF	TGTGCCAGCAGCGTTACAGGGGGCTTTGAGCAGTTCTTC
TRBJ2-7	-	TRBV7-9	many	CATGPGFYEQYF	TGTGCCACAGGGCCAGGGTTCTACGAGCAGTACTTC
TRBJ2-1	TRBD2	TRBV5-1	few	CASSLGLAGEEEQFF	TGCGCCAGCAGCTTGGGACTAGCGGGGGAGGAAGAGCAGTTCTTC
TRBJ2-1	TRBD1	TRBV6-4	-	CASSDTSGTGGDEQFF	TGTGCCAGCAGTGACACCTCCGGGACAGGGGGGGATGAGCAGTTCTTC
TRBJ2-1	-	TRBV5-1	many	CASSLGGVSYNEQFF	TGCGCCAGCAGCTTGGGCGGCGTGTCCTACAATGAGCAGTTCTTC
TRBJ2-7	TRBD2	TRBV20-1	-	CSARDRVTSGEQYF	TGCAGTGCTAGAGATCGAGTGACTAGCGGGGAGCAGTACTTC
TRBJ2-3	-	TRBV7-2	-	CASSLVHSRTDTQYF	TGTGCCAGCAGCTTAGTTCACAGCCGCACAGATACGCAGTATTTT
TRBJ2-1	TRBD2	TRBV12-3/TRBV12-4	-	CASSYGLAGEQFF	TGTGCCAGCAGTTATGGACTAGCGGGAGAGCAGTTCTTC
TRBJ2-3	TRBD1	TRBV7-8	-	CASSLAGWWTGDTDTQYF	TGTGCCAGCAGCTTAGCGGGGTGGTGGACAGGAGACACAGATACGCAGTATTTT
TRBJ2-7	-	TRBV20-1	-	CSARSNVIFYEQYF	TGCAGTGCTAGGTCCAATGTCATATTCTACGAGCAGTACTTC
TRBJ2-1	TRBD1	TRBV9	-	CASSYGPTGDLNEQFF	TGTGCCAGCAGCTACGGGCCCACAGGGGATCTCAATGAGCAGTTCTTC
TRBJ2-7	-	TRBV5-1	-	CASSLGGGAFEQYF	TGCGCCAGCAGCTTGGGAGGGGGAGCCTTCGAGCAGTACTTC
TRBJ2-1	TRBD2	TRBV6-2/TRBV6-3	once	CASSYSSGGNEQFF	TGTGCCAGCAGTTACTCTTCGGGAGGAAATGAGCAGTTCTTC
TRBJ1-1	TRBD1	TRBV7-8	few	CASGQGIGEAFF	TGTGCCTCGGGACAGGGGATAGGTGAAGCTTTCTTT
TRBJ2-1	-	TRBV3-1	-	CASSLVLGRGTPDYNEQFF	TGTGCCAGCAGCCTTGTCTTGGGACGTGGTACGCCCGACTACAATGAGCAGTTCTTC
TRBJ2-5	-	TRBV25-1	-	CASGFSGFDETQYF	TGTGCCAGCGGATTCTCAGGGTTCGATGAGACCCAGTACTTC
TRBJ2-2	-	TRBV5-6	-	CASSLLVAVELFF	TGTGCCAGCAGCTTGCTGGTGGCCGTGGAGCTGTTTTTT
TRBJ2-1	-	TRBV5-1	-	CASTLEGGGGPYNEQFF	TGCGCCAGCACCTTGGAAGGGGGCGGGGGGCCCTACAATGAGCAGTTCTTC
TRBJ2-5	TRBD2	TRBV7-9	many	CASQGLAGESETQYF	TGTGCCAGCCAAGGACTAGCGGGAGAGTCGGAGACCCAGTACTTC
TRBJ2-1	-	TRBV5-1	many	CASSPDRQSDNEQFF	TGCGCCAGCAGCCCAGATAGGCAGTCCGACAATGAGCAGTTCTTC
TRBJ2-6	-	TRBV7-8	few	CASSFRRADSGANVLTF	TGTGCCAGCAGCTTCCGGCGGGCTGACTCTGGGGCCAACGTCCTGACTTTC
TRBJ2-2	TRBD2	TRBV9	-	CASSPRLSGSFTGELFF	TGTGCCAGCAGCCCGCGTCTGAGCGGGAGCTTCACCGGGGAGCTGTTTTTT
TRBJ1-5	TRBD1	TRBV4-2	-	CASSPRTGVQPQHF	TGTGCCAGCAGCCCCCGGACAGGGGTCCAGCCCCAGCATTTT
TRBJ2-2	-	TRBV5-1	many	CASSFRQANTGELFF	TGCGCCAGCAGCTTCCGACAGGCGAACACCGGGGAGCTGTTTTTT
TRBJ2-3	TRBD2	TRBV24-1	-	CATSDPTYSGESADTQYF	TGTGCCACCAGTGATCCGACCTATAGCGGGGAATCCGCAGATACGCAGTATTTT
TRBJ2-7	-	TRBV3-1	-	CASSQDRVPREQYF	TGTGCCAGCAGCCAAGACAGGGTTCCACGGGAGCAGTACTTC
TRBJ2-5	TRBD1	TRBV7-9	few	CASSSVGGKETQYF	TGTGCCAGCAGCTCTGTAGGGGGCAAGGAGACCCAGTACTTC
TRBJ2-1	-	TRBV5-1	many	CASSFRTASSYNEQFF	TGCGCCAGCAGCTTCAGGACAGCTAGCTCCTACAATGAGCAGTTCTTC
TRBJ2-7	-	TRBV20-1	few	CSARDGSYEQYF	TGCAGTGCTAGAGATGGATCCTACGAGCAGTACTTC
TRBJ2-7	-	TRBV5-5	-	CASSSGLLWEQYF	TGTGCCAGCAGCTCGGGGCTACTCTGGGAGCAGTACTTC
TRBJ2-1	-	TRBV12-3/TRBV12-4	-	CASIDRINNEQFF	TGTGCCAGCATCGACAGAATCAACAATGAGCAGTTCTTC
TRBJ1-1	-	TRBV29-1	-	CSVGTAAFMNTEAFF	TGCAGCGTTGGAACTGCGGCCTTCATGAACACTGAAGCTTTCTTT
TRBJ2-1	-	TRBV6-5	-	CASSYLPSFNEQFF	TGTGCCAGCAGTTACCTCCCCAGTTTTAATGAGCAGTTCTTC
TRBJ2-3	-	TRBV10-3	many	CAISGSLGTDTQYF	TGTGCCATCAGTGGGAGCTTGGGCACAGATACGCAGTATTTT
TRBJ1-1	-	TRBV5-1	many	CASSFIGTDHTEAFF	TGCGCCAGCAGCTTTATCGGGACGGATCACACTGAAGCTTTCTTT
TRBJ2-7	-	TRBV7-7	many	CASSFGTVYEQYF	TGTGCTAGCAGCTTTGGTACCGTCTACGAGCAGTACTTC
TRBJ1-1	TRBD1	TRBV28	-	CASSPRTGTEAFF	TGTGCCAGCAGTCCACGGACAGGGACTGAAGCTTTCTTT
TRBJ2-2	-	TRBV5-5	many	CASSLAEPWANTGELFF	TGTGCCAGCAGCTTAGCAGAGCCATGGGCGAACACCGGGGAGCTGTTTTTT
TRBJ2-1	TRBD1	TRBV28	many	CASSLSDRGLNEQFF	TGTGCCAGCAGTTTGAGTGACAGGGGGTTAAATGAGCAGTTCTTC
TRBJ2-7	TRBD1	TRBV28	-	CASSFIGTGGYEQYF	TGTGCCAGCAGTTTTATCGGGACAGGGGGCTACGAGCAGTACTTC
TRBJ2-5	-	TRBV7-6	many	CASSQGGGFQETQYF	TGTGCCAGCAGCCAAGGAGGAGGGTTCCAAGAGACCCAGTACTTC
TRBJ2-1	-	TRBV28	-	CASSSGRNYNEQFF	TGTGCCAGCAGTTCGGGCAGGAATTACAATGAGCAGTTCTTC
TRBJ1-6	-	TRBV7-2	many	CASSLLGSYNSPLHF	TGTGCCAGCAGCTTACTCGGCTCCTATAATTCACCCCTCCACTTT
TRBJ1-1	TRBD1	TRBV9	many	CASSPQSGTGRFDTEAFF	TGTGCCAGCAGCCCACAATCCGGGACAGGGCGGTTCGACACTGAAGCTTTCTTT
TRBJ2-3	-	TRBV7-8	-	CASSLGEKAGSTDTQYF	TGTGCCAGCAGCTTAGGGGAAAAAGCCGGAAGCACAGATACGCAGTATTTT